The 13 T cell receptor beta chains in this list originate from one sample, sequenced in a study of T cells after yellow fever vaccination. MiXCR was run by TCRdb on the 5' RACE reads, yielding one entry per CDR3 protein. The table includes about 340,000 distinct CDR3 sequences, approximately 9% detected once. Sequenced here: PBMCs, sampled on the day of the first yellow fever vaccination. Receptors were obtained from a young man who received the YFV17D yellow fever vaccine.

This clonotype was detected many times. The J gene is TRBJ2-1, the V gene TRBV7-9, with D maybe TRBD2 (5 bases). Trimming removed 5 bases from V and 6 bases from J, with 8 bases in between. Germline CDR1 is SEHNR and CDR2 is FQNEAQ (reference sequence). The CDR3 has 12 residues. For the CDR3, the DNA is TGTGCCAGCAGCCATACTAGCAATGAGCAGTTCTTC. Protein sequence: CASSHTSNEQFF.

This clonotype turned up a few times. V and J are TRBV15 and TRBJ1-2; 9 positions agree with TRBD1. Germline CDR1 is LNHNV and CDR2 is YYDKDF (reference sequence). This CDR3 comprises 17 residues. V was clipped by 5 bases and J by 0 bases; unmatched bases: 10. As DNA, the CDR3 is TGTGCCACCAGCGGGGGGACAGGGTCGTTAGCTAACTATGGCTACACCTTC. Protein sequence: CATSGGTGSLANYGYTF.

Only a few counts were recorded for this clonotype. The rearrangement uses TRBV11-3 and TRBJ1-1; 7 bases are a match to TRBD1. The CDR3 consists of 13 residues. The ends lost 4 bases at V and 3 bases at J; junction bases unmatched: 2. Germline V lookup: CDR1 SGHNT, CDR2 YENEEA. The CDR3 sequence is CASSWDRHTEAFF. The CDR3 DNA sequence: TGTGCCAGCAGCTGGGACAGACACACTGAAGCTTTCTTT.

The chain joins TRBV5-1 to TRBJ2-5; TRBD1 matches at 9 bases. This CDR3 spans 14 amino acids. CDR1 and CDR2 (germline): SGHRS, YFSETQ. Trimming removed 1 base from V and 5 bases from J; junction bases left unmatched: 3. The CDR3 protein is CASSLWGTGETQYF. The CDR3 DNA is TGCGCCAGCAGCTTGTGGGGGACAGGGGAGACCCAGTACTTC. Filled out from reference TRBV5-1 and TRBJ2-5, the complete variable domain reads KAGVTQTPRYLIKTRGQQVTLSCSPISGHRSVSWYQQTPGQGLQFLFEYFSETQRNKGNFPGRFSGRQFSNSRSEMNVSTLELGDSALYLCASSLWGTGETQYFGPGTRLLVL.

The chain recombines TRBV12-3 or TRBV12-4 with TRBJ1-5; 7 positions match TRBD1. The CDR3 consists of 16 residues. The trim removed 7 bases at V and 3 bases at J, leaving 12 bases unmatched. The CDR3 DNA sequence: TGTGCCAGCATCGAGGGGGCCCCGAGGCCCAATCAGCCCCAGCATTTT. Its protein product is CASIEGAPRPNQPQHF.

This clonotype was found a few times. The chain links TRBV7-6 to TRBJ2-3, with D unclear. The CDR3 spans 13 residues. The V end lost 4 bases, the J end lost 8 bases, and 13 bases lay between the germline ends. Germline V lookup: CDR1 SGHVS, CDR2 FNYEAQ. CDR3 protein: CASSSLAYATQYF. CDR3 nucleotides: TGTGCCAGCAGCTCCCTGGCCTATGCTACGCAGTATTTT.

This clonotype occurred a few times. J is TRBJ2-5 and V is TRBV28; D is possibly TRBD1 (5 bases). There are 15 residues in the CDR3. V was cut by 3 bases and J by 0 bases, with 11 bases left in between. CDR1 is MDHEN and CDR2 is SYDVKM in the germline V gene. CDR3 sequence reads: CASSLPGHDQETQYF. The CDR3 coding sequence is TGTGCCAGCAGTTTGCCCGGACACGACCAAGAGACCCAGTACTTC.

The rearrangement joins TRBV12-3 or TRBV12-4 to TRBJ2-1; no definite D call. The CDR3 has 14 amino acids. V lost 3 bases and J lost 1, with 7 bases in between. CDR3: CASSFARSYNEQFF. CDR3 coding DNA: TGTGCCAGCAGTTTCGCACGGTCCTACAATGAGCAGTTCTTC.

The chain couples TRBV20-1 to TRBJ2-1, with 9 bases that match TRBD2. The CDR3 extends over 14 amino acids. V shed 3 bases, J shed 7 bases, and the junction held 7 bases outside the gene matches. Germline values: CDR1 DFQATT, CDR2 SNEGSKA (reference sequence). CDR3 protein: CSARGTSLLNEQFF. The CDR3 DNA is TGCAGTGCTAGGGGGACTAGCCTCCTAAATGAGCAGTTCTTC.

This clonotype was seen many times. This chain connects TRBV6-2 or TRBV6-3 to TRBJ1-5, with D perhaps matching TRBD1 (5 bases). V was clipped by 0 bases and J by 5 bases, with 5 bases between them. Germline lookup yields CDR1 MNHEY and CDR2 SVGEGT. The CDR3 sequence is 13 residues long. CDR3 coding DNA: TGTGCCAGCAGTTACTCGGGGGATCAGCCCCAGCATTTT. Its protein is CASSYSGDQPQHF.

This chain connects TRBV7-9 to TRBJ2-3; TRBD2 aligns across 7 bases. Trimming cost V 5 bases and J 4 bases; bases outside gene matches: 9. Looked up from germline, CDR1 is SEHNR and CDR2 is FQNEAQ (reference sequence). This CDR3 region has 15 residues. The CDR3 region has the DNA TGTGCCAGCAGCCCCCGGCTAGCGGAGGCAGATACGCAGTATTTT. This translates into CASSPRLAEADTQYF.

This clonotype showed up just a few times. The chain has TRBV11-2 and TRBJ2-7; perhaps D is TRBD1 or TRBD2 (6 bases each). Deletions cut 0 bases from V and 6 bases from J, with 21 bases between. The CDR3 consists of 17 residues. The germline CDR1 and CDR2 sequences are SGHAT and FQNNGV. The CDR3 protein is CASSLDEAKWGASEQYV. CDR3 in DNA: TGTGCCAGCAGCTTAGATGAAGCTAAATGGGGGGCGAGCGAGCAGTACGTC.

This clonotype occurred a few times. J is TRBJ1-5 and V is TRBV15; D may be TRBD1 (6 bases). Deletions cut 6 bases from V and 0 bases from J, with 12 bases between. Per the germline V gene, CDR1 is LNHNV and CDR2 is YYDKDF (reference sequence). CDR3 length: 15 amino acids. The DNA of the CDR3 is TGTGCCACCAGTGGGCAGGGGTATAGCAATCAGCCCCAGCATTTT. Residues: CATSGQGYSNQPQHF.